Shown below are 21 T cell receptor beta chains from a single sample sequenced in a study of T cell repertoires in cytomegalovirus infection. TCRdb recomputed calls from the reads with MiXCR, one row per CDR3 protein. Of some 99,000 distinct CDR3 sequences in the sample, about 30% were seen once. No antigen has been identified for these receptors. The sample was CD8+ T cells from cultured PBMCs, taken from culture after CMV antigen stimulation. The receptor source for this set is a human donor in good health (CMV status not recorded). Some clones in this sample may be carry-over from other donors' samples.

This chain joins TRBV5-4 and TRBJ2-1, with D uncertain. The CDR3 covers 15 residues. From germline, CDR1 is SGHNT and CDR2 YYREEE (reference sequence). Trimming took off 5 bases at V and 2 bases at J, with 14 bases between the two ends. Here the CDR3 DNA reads TGTGCCAGCAGTGGAATTGGGTCGGCCTACAATGAGCAGTTCTTC. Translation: CASSGIGSAYNEQFF.

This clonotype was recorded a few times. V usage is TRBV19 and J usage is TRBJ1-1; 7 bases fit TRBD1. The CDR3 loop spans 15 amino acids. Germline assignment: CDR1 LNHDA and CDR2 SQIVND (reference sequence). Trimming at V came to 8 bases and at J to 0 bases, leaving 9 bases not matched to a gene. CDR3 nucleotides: TGTGCCAGTGGCCTCCGGGACAGCATGAACACTGAAGCTTTCTTT. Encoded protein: CASGLRDSMNTEAFF.

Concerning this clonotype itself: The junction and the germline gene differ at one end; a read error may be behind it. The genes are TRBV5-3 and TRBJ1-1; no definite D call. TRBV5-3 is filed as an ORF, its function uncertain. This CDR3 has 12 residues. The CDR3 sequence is CASSLVVTEAFF. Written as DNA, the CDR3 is TGTGCCAGCAGCTTGGTTGTCACTGAAGCTTTCTTT.

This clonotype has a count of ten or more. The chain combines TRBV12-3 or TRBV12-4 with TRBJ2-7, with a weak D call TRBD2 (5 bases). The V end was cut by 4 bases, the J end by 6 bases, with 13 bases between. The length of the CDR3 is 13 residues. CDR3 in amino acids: CASSSGSRGEQYF. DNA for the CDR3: TGTGCCAGCAGTTCGGGGAGCCGGGGCGAGCAGTACTTC.

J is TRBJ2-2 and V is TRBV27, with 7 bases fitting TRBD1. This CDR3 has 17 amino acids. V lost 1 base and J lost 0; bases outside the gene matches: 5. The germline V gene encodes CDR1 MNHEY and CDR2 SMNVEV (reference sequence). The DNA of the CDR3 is TGTGCCAGCAGTTTATTAGGGCAGGGGGCGAACACCGGGGAGCTGTTTTTT. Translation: CASSLLGQGANTGELFF.

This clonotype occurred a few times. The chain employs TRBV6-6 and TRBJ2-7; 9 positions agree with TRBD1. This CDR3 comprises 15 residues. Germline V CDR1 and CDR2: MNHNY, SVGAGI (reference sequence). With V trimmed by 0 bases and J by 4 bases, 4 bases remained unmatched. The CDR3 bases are TGTGCCAGCAGTTACTCGACAGGGGGGGAGTACGAGCAGTACTTC. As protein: CASSYSTGGEYEQYF.

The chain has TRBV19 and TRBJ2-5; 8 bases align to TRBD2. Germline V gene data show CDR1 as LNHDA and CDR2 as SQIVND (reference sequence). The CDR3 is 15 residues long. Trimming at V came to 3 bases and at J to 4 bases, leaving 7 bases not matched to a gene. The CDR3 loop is CASSMDRGGLETQYF. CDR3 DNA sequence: TGTGCCAGTAGTATGGATCGGGGGGGCCTAGAGACCCAGTACTTC. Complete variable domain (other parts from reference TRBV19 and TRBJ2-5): DGGITQSPKYLFRKEGQNVTLSCEQNLNHDAMYWYRQDPGQGLRLIYYSQIVNDFQKGDIAEGYSVSREKKESFPLTVTSAQKNPTAFYLCASSMDRGGLETQYFGPGTRLLVL.

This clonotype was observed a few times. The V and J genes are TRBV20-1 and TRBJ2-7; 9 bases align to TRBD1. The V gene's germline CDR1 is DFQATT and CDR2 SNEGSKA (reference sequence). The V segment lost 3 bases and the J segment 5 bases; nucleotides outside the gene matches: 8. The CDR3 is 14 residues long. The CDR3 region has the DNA TGCAGTGCTAGGAAGGGGGACAGGGTACACGAGCAGTACTTC. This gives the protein CSARKGDRVHEQYF.

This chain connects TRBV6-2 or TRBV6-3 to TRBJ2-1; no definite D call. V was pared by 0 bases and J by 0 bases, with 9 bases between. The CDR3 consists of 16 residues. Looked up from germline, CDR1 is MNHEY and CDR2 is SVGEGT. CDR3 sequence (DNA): TGTGCCAGCAGTTACTCAACAGCCCACTCCTACAATGAGCAGTTCTTC. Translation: CASSYSTAHSYNEQFF.

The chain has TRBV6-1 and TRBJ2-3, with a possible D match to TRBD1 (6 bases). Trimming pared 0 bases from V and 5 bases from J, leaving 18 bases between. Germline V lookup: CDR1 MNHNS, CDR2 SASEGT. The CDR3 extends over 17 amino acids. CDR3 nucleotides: TGTGCCAGCAGTGAAGCCCTCGGACAGCGGCTTCGAGATACGCAGTATTTT. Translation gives CASSEALGQRLRDTQYF.

CDR3 protein: CASSYGGSHNEQFF. The CDR3 nucleotides read TGTGCCAGCAGTTACGGTGGTTCCCACAATGAGCAGTTCTTC. This sequence joins TRBV6-2 or TRBV6-3 and TRBJ2-1; D is ambiguous. Germline V gene data show CDR1 as MNHEY and CDR2 as SVGEGT. The CDR3 contains 14 residues. V gave up 2 bases and J gave up 5 bases, with 10 bases separating them.

CDR3: CASSQTGGETYEQYF. The CDR3 nucleotides read TGTGCCAGCAGCCAAACTGGGGGTGAAACCTACGAGCAGTACTTC. The rearrangement links TRBV27 to TRBJ2-7, with D possibly called TRBD1 or TRBD2 (5 bases each). CDR1 is MNHEY and CDR2 is SMNVEV in the germline V gene (reference sequence). The length of the CDR3 is 15 residues. With 6 bases removed from V and 2 bases from J, the gap between germline ends came to 17 bases.

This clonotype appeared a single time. The CDR3 nucleotides are TGTGCCAGCAGTGAAGGGACAGGGGGCACAGATACGCAGTATTTT. Amino acids: CASSEGTGGTDTQYF. This rearrangement joins TRBV2 to TRBJ2-3, with 9 bases matching TRBD1. CDR1 SNHLY and CDR2 FYNNEI come from the germline V gene. V lost 1 base and J lost 1; bases outside the gene matches: 0. This CDR3 spans 15 amino acids. Variable domain in full (rest from reference TRBV2 and TRBJ2-3): EPEVTQTPSHQVTQMGQEVILRCVPISNHLYFYWYRQILGQKVEFLVSFYNNEISEKSEIFDDQFSVERPDGSNFTLKIRSTKLEDSAMYFCASSEGTGGTDTQYFGPGTRLTVL.

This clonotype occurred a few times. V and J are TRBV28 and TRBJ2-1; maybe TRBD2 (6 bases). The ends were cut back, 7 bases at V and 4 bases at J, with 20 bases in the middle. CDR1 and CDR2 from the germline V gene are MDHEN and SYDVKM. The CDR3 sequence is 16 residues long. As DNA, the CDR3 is TGTGCCAGCACCCCTCTCGGCGGGAACCCTTACAATGAGCAGTTCTTC. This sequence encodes CASTPLGGNPYNEQFF.

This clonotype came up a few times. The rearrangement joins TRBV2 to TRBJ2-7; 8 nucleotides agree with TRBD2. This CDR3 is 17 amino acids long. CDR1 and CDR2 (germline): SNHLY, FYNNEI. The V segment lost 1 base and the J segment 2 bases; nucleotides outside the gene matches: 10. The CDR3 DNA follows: TGTGCCAGCAGTGAAGGGGGAGGACTAGCCGTGACCTACGAGCAGTACTTC. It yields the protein CASSEGGGLAVTYEQYF.

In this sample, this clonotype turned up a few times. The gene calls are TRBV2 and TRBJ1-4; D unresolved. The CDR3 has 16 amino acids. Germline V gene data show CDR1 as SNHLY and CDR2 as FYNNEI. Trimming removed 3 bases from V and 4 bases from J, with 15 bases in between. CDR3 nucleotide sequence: TGTGCCAGCAGTGATGATGGTCAGGCCGATAATGAAAAACTGTTTTTT. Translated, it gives CASSDDGQADNEKLFF.

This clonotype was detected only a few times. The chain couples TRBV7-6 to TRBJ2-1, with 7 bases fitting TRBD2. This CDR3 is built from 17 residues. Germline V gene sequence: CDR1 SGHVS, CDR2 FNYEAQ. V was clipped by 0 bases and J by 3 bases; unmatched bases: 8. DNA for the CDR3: TGTGCCAGCAGCTTAGCGAATCCAGCGGGGCTCTACAATGAGCAGTTCTTC. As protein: CASSLANPAGLYNEQFF.

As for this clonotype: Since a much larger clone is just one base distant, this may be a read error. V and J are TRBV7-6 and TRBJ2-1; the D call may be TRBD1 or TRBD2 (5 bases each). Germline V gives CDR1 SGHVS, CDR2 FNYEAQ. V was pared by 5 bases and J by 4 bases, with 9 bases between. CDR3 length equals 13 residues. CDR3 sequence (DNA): TGTGCCAGCAGCCCGGGACGGTACAATGAGCAGTTCTTC. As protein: CASSPGRYNEQFF.

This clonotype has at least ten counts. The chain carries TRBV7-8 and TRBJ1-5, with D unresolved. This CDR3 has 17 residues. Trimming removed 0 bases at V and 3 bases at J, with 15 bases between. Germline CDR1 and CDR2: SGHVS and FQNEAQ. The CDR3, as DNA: TGTGCCAGCAGCTTAGCGGAGACCCATTGGGACAATCAGCCCCAGCATTTT. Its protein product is CASSLAETHWDNQPQHF.

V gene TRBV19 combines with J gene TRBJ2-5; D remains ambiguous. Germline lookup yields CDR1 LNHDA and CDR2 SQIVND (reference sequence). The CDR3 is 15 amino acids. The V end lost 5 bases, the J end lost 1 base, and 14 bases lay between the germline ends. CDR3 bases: TGTGCCAGTAGTGCCAGTCTACTCAGCCAAGAGACCCAGTACTTC. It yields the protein CASSASLLSQETQYF.

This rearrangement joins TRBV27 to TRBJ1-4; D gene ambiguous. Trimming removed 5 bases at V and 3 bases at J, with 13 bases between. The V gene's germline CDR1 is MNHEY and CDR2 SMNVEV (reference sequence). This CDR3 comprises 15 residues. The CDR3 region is CASSLTVNPNEKLFF. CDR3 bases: TGTGCCAGCAGTCTAACAGTAAACCCTAATGAAAAACTGTTTTTT.